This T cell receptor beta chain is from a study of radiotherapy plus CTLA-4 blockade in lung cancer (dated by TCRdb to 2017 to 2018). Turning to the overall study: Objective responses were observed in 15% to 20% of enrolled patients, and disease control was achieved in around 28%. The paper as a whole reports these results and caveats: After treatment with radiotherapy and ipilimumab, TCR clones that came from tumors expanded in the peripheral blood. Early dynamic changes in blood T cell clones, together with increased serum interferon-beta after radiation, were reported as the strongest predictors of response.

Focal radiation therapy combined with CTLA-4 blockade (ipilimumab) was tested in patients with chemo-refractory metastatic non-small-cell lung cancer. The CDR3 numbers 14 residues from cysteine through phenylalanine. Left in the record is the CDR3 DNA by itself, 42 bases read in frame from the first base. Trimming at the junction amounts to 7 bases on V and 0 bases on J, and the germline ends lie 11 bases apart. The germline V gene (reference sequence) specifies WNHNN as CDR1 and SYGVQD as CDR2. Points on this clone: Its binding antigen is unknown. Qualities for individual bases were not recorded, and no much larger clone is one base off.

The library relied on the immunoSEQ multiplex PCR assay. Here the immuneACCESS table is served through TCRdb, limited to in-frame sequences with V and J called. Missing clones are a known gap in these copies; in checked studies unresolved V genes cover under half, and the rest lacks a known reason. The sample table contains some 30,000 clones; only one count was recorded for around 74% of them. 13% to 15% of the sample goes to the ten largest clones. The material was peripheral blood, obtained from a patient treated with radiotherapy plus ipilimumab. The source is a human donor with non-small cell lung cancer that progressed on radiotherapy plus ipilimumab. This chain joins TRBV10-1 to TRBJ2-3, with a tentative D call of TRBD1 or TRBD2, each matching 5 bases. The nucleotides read TGCGCCAGCATCGGGACGGCTAGCACAGATACGCAGTATTTT. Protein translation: CASIGTASTDTQYF.